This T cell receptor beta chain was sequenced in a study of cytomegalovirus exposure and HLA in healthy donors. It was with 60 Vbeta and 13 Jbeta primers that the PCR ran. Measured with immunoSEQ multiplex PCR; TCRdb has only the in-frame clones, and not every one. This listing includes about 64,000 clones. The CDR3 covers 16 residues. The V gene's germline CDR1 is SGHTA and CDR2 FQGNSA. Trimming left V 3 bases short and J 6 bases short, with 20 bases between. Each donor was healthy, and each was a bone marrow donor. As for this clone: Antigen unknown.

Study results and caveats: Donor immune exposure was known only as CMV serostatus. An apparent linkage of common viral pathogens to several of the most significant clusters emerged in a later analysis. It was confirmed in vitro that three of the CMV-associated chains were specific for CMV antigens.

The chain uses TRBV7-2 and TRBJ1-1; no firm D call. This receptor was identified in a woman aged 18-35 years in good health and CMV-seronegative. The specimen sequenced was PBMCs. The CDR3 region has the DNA TGTGCCAGCAGCTTCTTTGGGCTGGGGAGGGAGTCTGAAGCTTTCTTT. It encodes CASSFFGLGRESEAFF.